These 5 T cell receptor beta chains originate from one sample sequenced in a study of radiation and T cells in renal cell carcinoma. The time point denotes: baseline pretreatment blood. Treatment of the sample: 15 Gy SBRT to primary tumor, nephrectomy 4 weeks later. Assay used: immunoSEQ multiplex PCR; TCRdb lists only in-frame clones, some missing. The repertoire holds approximately 110,000 clones, with approximately 80% as singletons. The sample in question was blood, obtained from a patient whose treatment included radiotherapy and nephrectomy. The receptors were gathered from a woman aged 55-70 years with renal cell carcinoma.

The rearrangement links TRBV29-1 to TRBJ1-1; D not certain. CDR1 and CDR2 (germline): SQVTM, ANQGSEA. This CDR3 has 13 residues. Trimming cost V 5 bases and J 0 bases, with 10 bases left between them. CDR3 region: CSVNRALNTEAFF. The CDR3, as DNA: TGCAGCGTTAATCGGGCCCTGAACACTGAAGCTTTCTTT.

The chain couples TRBV28 to TRBJ1-2; no firm D call. CDR3 length: 14 amino acids. The germline V gene encodes CDR1 MDHEN and CDR2 SYDVKM. Trimming stripped 8 bases from V and 8 bases from J, with 21 bases between. The CDR3 coding sequence is TGTGCCAGCCTTATAGCCGGGTCCCCTGGAGGCTACACCTTC. It translates to CASLIAGSPGGYTF.

The chain employs TRBV10-3 and TRBJ1-3; 8 nucleotides line up with TRBD1. This CDR3 region has 13 residues. Germline V gives CDR1 ENHRY, CDR2 SYGVKD. J lost 15 bases, V lost 0 bases, and 7 bases had no gene match. The CDR3 loop is CAISESNRQGPYF. For the CDR3, the DNA is TGTGCCATCAGTGAGTCGAATCGACAGGGGCCATATTTT.

This clone was found a few times. The chain couples TRBV28 to TRBJ1-1; the D is unclear. This CDR3 comprises 13 residues. Per germline, CDR1 MDHEN and CDR2 SYDVKM. Trimming cost V 6 bases and J 4 bases, with 12 bases left between them. The CDR3 coding sequence is TGTGCCAGCAGCTCCCTCCTAAGCACTGAAGCTTTCTTT. This codes for CASSSLLSTEAFF.

The chain combines TRBV7-9 with TRBJ1-4, with 11 bases fitting TRBD1. V dropped 5 bases and J dropped 8; count of bases not matched to a gene: 7. In germline, CDR1 is SEHNR, CDR2 FQNEAQ (reference sequence). This CDR3 contains 15 residues. As DNA, the CDR3 is TGTGCCAGCAGCCCCTGGGACAGGGGGGGCGAAAAACTGTTTTTT. It yields the protein CASSPWDRGGEKLFF.